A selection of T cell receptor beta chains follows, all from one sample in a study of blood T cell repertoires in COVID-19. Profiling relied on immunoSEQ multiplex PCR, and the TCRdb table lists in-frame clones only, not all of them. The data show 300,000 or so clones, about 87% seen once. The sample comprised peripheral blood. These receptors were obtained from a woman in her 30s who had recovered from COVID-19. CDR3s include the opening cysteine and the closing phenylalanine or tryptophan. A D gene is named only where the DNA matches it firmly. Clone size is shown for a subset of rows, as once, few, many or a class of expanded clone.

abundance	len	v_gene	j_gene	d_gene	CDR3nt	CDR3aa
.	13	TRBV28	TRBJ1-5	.	TGTGCCAGCAGTTTACACAGGGAGCAGCCCCAGCATTTT	CASSLHREQPQHF
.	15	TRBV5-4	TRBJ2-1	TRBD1	TGTGCCAGCAGCTTAGGGACAGGGACTTACAATGAGCAGTTCTTC	CASSLGTGTYNEQFF
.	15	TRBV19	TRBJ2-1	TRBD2	TGTGCCAGTAGGGCGGGACTAGCGGCCCACAATGAGCAGTTCTTC	CASRAGLAAHNEQFF
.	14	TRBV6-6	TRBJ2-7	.	TGTGCCAGCAGTTATGAGAGGGAATCCTACGAGCAGTACTTC	CASSYERESYEQYF
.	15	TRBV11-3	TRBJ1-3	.	TGTGCCAGCAGCTTAGCCTCGAGCTCTGGAAACACCATATATTTT	CASSLASSSGNTIYF
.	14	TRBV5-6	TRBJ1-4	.	TGTGCCAGCAGCCCCGGGACAACTAATGAAAAACTGTTTTTT	CASSPGTTNEKLFF
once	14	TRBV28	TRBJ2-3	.	TGTGCCAGCAAAAGGACACATAGCACAGATACGCAGTATTTT	CASKRTHSTDTQYF
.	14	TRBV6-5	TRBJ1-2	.	TGTGCCAGCATGAGGGGGGGTACTAACTATGGCTACACCTTC	CASMRGGTNYGYTF
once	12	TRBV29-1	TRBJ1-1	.	TGCAGCGTTCTCAGACAGGCCCAACAAGCTTTCTTT	CSVLRQAQQAFF
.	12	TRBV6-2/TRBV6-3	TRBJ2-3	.	TGTGCCAGCAGTTACCAGGGGGATACGCAGTATTTT	CASSYQGDTQYF
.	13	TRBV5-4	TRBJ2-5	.	TGTGCCAGCAGCTTGACGTCTAAAGAGACCCAGTACTTC	CASSLTSKETQYF
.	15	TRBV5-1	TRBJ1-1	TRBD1	TGCGCCAGCAGCTGGGGACAGGGTTGGAACACTGAAGCTTTCTTT	CASSWGQGWNTEAFF
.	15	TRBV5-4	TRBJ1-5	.	TGTGCCAGCAGCTTGGGTACTGATAGCAATCAGCCCCAGCATTTT	CASSLGTDSNQPQHF
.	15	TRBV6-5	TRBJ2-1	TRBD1	TGTGCCAGCAGTTCCGGACAGGGGGCGTCCAATGAGCAGTTCTTC	CASSSGQGASNEQFF
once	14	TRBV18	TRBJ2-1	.	TGTGCCAGCTCACCGGGCGAGTCCTACAATGAGCAGTTCTTC	CASSPGESYNEQFF
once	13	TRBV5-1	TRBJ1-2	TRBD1	TGCGCCAGCAGCCCGGCGACAGGGGAGGGCTACACCTTC	CASSPATGEGYTF
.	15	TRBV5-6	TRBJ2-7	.	TGTGCCAGCAGCTTGGTCGCCAGGGAGGACTACGAGCAGTACTTC	CASSLVAREDYEQYF
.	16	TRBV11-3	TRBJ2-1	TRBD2	TGTGCCAGCAGCCCCTTCAGCGGGGGGCCCGGGAATGAGCAGTTCTTC	CASSPFSGGPGNEQFF
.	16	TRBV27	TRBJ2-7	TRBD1	TGTGCCAGCAGTTTACACGAGGAGACAGGGGCCTACGAGCAGTACTTC	CASSLHEETGAYEQYF
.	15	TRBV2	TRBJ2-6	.	TGTGCCAGCAGGGCGAGGACAGCTGGGGCCAACGTCCTGACTTTC	CASRARTAGANVLTF
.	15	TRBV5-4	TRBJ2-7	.	TGTGCCAGCAGCCCGAGTGGGCAGGGTACCTACGAGCAGTACTTC	CASSPSGQGTYEQYF
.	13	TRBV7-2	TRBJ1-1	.	TGTGCCAGCAGCTGGAACCGGGCCGAGGGAGCTTTCTTT	CASSWNRAEGAFF
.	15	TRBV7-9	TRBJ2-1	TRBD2	TGTGCCAGCAGCTTAGCGGGGGGGACGTACAATGAGCAGTTCTTC	CASSLAGGTYNEQFF
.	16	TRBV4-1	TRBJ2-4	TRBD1	TGCGCCAGCAGCCCGGGACAGGGGGCGAGTGGGAACATTCAGTACTTC	CASSPGQGASGNIQYF
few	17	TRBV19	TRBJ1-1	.	TGTGCCAGTAGCGATAGATCGGGCGCGGGGGGAAGGGCTGAAGCTTTCTTT	CASSDRSGAGGRAEAFF
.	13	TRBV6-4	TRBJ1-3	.	TGTGCCAGCGGGGGGAACAAAGGAAACACCATATATTTT	CASGGNKGNTIYF
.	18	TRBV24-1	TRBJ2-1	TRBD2	TGTGCCACCAGTGATTGGCCGGGACTAGCGGGAGGATACAATGAGCAGTTCTTC	CATSDWPGLAGGYNEQFF
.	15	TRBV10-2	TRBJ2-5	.	TGCGCCAGCAGTGAGTCTGAGGCGGGTGGAGAGACCCAGTACTTC	CASSESEAGGETQYF
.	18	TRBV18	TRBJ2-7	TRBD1	TGTGCCAGCTCACCACCTAGGCTGGACAGGCCTAGCTCCTACGAGCAGTACTTC	CASSPPRLDRPSSYEQYF
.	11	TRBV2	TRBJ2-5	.	TGTGCCAGCGGCCGGGGAGAGACCCAGTACTTC	CASGRGETQYF
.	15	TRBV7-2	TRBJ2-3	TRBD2	TGTGCCAGCAGCCAGACCACTAGCGGGGGCGCTACGCAGTATTTT	CASSQTTSGGATQYF
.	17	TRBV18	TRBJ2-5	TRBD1	TGTGCCAGCTCACCCCGAGGGGACAGGGGATGGCAAGAGACCCAGTACTTC	CASSPRGDRGWQETQYF
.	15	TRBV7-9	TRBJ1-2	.	TGTGCCAGCAGTTACGGGAGCAGCCAAGAGTATGGCTACACCTTC	CASSYGSSQEYGYTF
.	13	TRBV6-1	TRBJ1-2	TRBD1	TGTGCCAGCAGTGAAAAGACAGGGGATGGCTACACCTTC	CASSEKTGDGYTF
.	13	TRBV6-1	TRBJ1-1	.	TGTGCCAGCAGTGAGGGGAGGAGGGGTAGCGCTTTCTTT	CASSEGRRGSAFF
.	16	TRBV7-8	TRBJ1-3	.	TGTGCCAGCAGCCGTTTTAGCAGGGGTTCTGGAAACACCATATATTTT	CASSRFSRGSGNTIYF
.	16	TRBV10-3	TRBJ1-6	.	TGTGCCATCAGTGAATTCGGACAGAGTTATAATTCACCCCTCCACTTT	CAISEFGQSYNSPLHF
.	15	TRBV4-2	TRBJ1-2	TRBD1	TGTGCCAGCAGCCCAAGAACAGGGGAAGTAGGTGGCTACACCTTC	CASSPRTGEVGGYTF
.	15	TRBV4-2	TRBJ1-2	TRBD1	TGTGCCAGCAGCCAAGAGGAGACAGGGGGTTATGGCTACACCTTC	CASSQEETGGYGYTF
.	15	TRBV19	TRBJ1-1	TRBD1	TGTGCCAGTATAGGGGATCGGACAGGGAACACTGAAGCTTTCTTT	CASIGDRTGNTEAFF
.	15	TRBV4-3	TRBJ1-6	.	TGCGCCAGCAGAAAGGACAGCCTCGACAATTCACCCCTCCACTTT	CASRKDSLDNSPLHF
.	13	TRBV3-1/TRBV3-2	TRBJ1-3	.	TGTGCCAGCGGCGGCGGGCCCGAAAACACCATATATTTT	CASGGGPENTIYF
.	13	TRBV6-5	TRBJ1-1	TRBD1	TGTGCCACCCAGACAGGGGGGCGAACTGAAGCTTTCTTT	CATQTGGRTEAFF
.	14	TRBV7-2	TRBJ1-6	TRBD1	TGTGCCAGCAGCTTCGACAGGGGCAATTCACCCCTCCACTTT	CASSFDRGNSPLHF
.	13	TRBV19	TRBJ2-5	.	TGTGCCAGTAGTGCGGCTTTACAAGAGACCCAGTACTTC	CASSAALQETQYF
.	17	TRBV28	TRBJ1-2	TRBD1	TGTGCCAGCAGTTTGAACAGGGGGCGTTGGGTGGACTATGGCTACACCTTC	CASSLNRGRWVDYGYTF
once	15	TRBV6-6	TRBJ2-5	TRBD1	TGTGCCAGCAGGATCCCTGGACAGGGTTCGGAGACCCAGTACTTC	CASRIPGQGSETQYF
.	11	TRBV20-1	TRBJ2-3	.	TGCAGTGCGCTCTCTAGGGATACGCAGTATTTT	CSALSRDTQYF
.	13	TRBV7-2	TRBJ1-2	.	TGTGCCAGCAGCCCAGGTTATAACTATGGCTACACCTTC	CASSPGYNYGYTF
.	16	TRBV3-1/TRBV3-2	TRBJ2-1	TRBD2	TGTGCCACACACCAGGGATCTAGCGGGGTATACAATGAGCAGTTCTTC	CATHQGSSGVYNEQFF
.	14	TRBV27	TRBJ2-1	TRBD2	TGTGCCAGCACCTTGGGAGGGGTGGGAAATGAGCAGTTCTTC	CASTLGGVGNEQFF
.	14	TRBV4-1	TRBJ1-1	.	TGCGCCAGCAGCCGCAGGACAGTGAACACTGAAGCTTTCTTT	CASSRRTVNTEAFF
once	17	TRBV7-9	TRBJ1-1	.	TGTGCCAGCAGCTTAAGGTGGGGAGGAGGGAAGACCACTGAAGCTTTCTTT	CASSLRWGGGKTTEAFF
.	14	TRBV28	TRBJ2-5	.	TGTGCCAGCAGTTTAGATGCGCACCAAGAGACCCAGTACTTC	CASSLDAHQETQYF
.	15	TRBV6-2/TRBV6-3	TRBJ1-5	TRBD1	TGTGCCAGCAGCACGGACAGGGTGGGCAATCAGCCCCAGCATTTT	CASSTDRVGNQPQHF
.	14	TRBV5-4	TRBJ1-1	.	TGTGCCAGCAGCTTGGAAAGAGGGTACACTGAAGCTTTCTTT	CASSLERGYTEAFF